These T cell receptor beta chains were read from a single sample in a study of a mutant IDH1 vaccine in newly diagnosed glioma. For these receptors, no antigen is known. Sequencing used immunoSEQ multiplex PCR; TCRdb keeps in-frame clones, though not all of them. The profile shows approximately 60,000 clones, 65% to 90% of them singletons. The sample consisted of PBMCs, taken from a glioma patient whose treatment included an IDH1 peptide vaccine. All receptors come from a young woman with glioma. Some clones in this sample may be carry-over from other donors' samples. Both conserved end residues are part of each CDR3. A D gene is named only where the DNA matches it firmly. Only some rows state a clone size, as once, few, many or a class for expanded clones.

d_call j_call clone_size v_call cdr3_nt cdr3_aa
. TRBJ1-5 few TRBV4-2 TGTGCCAGCAGCCAAGAGGAGGGAAGCCAGCCCCAGCATTTT CASSQEEGSQPQHF
. TRBJ1-4 . TRBV25-1 TGTGCCAGCAGTGGCATGACAGGAGACAATGAAAAACTGTTTTTT CASSGMTGDNEKLFF
TRBD2 TRBJ2-7 . TRBV6-1 TGTGCCAGCAGTGCCCTGACTAGCGGTTACGAGCAGTACTTC CASSALTSGYEQYF
. TRBJ1-1 . TRBV29-1 TGCAGCGTTGAAGCGGGGCTGGAAGCTTTCTTT CSVEAGLEAFF
. TRBJ1-1 few TRBV2 TGTGCCAGCAGTGAAAGTAGAGCGAACACTGAAGCTTTCTTT CASSESRANTEAFF
TRBD1 TRBJ1-1 . TRBV2 TGTGCCAGCAGTGAAGGGGGGCTAGACAGGGGAGGAGAAGCTTTCTTT CASSEGGLDRGGEAFF
. TRBJ1-2 . TRBV7-6 TGTGCCAGCAGCTTACGTGAGGGCGATGGCTACACCTTC CASSLREGDGYTF
TRBD2 TRBJ2-7 . TRBV11-3 TGTGCCAGCAGGCGGGGGGTACTATACGAGCAGTACTTC CASRRGVLYEQYF
TRBD1 TRBJ2-2 . TRBV19 TGTGTTACCTATGACAGGGCAGGAACCGGGGAGCTGTTTTTT CVTYDRAGTGELFF
. TRBJ1-2 . TRBV14 TGTGCCAGCAGCCAGGGGTACTATGGCTACACCTTC CASSQGYYGYTF
TRBD1 TRBJ2-5 . TRBV6-1 TGTGCCAGCGCCGCGGACAGGGGGCGCATAAAGACCCAGTACTTC CASAADRGRIKTQYF
. TRBJ1-1 . TRBV5-4 TGTGCCAGCAGCACCCCGACAGGCCCTAAGGCTGAAGCTTTCTTT CASSTPTGPKAEAFF
. TRBJ2-1 . TRBV7-2 TGTGCCAGCAGCTTGGCTGATTACAATGAGCAGTTCTTC CASSLADYNEQFF
. TRBJ1-5 few TRBV30 TGTGCCTGGAGCTCCCTACGACAGGGCAATCAGCCCCAGCATTTT CAWSSLRQGNQPQHF
. TRBJ2-1 few TRBV10-1 TGCGCCAGCAGTGTCGGGACTCACAATGAGCAGTTCTTC CASSVGTHNEQFF
. TRBJ2-3 . TRBV30 TGTGCCTGGAGTGTATCGGGAGCTAGCACAGATACGCAGTATTTT CAWSVSGASTDTQYF
. TRBJ1-1 . TRBV7-8 TGTGCCAGCAGCAGCCGGCGGGTGGATAGGGGAGGTGAAGCTTTCTTT CASSSRRVDRGGEAFF
. TRBJ2-5 . TRBV7-8 TGTGCCAGCAGTTCTGTCTCCCCTGGGGAGACCCAGTACTTC CASSSVSPGETQYF
. TRBJ2-2 few TRBV25-1 TGTGCCAGCAGCCCAAAGGGGGGTTTGACCGGGGAGCTGTTTTTT CASSPKGGLTGELFF
. TRBJ1-5 . TRBV18 TGTGCCAGCGGTGGGGAAAGCAATCAGCCCCAGCATTTT CASGGESNQPQHF
. TRBJ1-1 . TRBV10-3 TGTGCCATCAGTGGGGGGGACACTGAAGCTTTCTTT CAISGGDTEAFF
TRBD1 TRBJ1-2 . TRBV13 TGTGCCAGCAGCTTAGGGGTGCAGGGGGTAAGCTATGGCTACACCTTC CASSLGVQGVSYGYTF
TRBD1 TRBJ1-5 once TRBV25-1 TGTGCCAGCAGTCACAGGGGTAGCAATCAGCCCCAGCATTTT CASSHRGSNQPQHF
TRBD1 TRBJ2-3 . TRBV7-3 TGTGCCAGCAGCTTCGGGGGACAGGGAGTGTCAGATACGCAGTATTTT CASSFGGQGVSDTQYF
TRBD2 TRBJ2-2 . TRBV4-1 TGCGCCAGCAGCCAAGACGGAGGACTAGCGGGAGGGGGGTTGACCGGGGAGCTGTTTTTT CASSQDGGLAGGGLTGELFF
. TRBJ1-2 . TRBV5-1 TGCGCCAGCAGCTTGGAGGGAACTAACTATGGCTACACCTTC CASSLEGTNYGYTF